The 17 T cell receptor beta chains listed next were all sequenced from one sample in a study of tumor-infiltrating lymphocytes in primary liver carcinoma. Researchers generated TCR beta cDNA from roughly 500 ng of total RNA, relying on a constant-region primer. A slightly modified ARM-PCR protocol with three nested multiplex PCR rounds produced these TCR beta libraries. Two initial PCR rounds of 10 to 11 cycles each paired TRBV1-TRBV30 forward primers with a C-beta reverse primer. TCRdb used MiXCR to reprocess the multiplex PCR reads, holding one entry per CDR3 protein. The sample holds 330,000 or so distinct CDR3 sequences, around 60% seen once. The blood RNA (from unsorted whole blood) was obtained, and germline DNA was also extracted. Source material: peripheral blood. The origin of the receptors is a middle-aged man with primary liver carcinoma and hepatitis B virus infection.

In the case of this clonotype: A junction end diverges from the germline sequence, so it may reflect a read error. This rearrangement joins TRBV11-2 to TRBJ2-7; a weak D match, TRBD1 (6 bases). This CDR3 has 15 residues. Germline V gene sequence: CDR1 SGHAT, CDR2 FQNNGV. CDR3 nucleotides: TGTGCCAGCAGCTTAAACAGGGACGAATACTACGAGGAGTACTTC. This codes for CASSLNRDEYYEEYF.

This clonotype occurred once. This sequence may be a read error, since a much larger clone differs from it by one base. The genes are TRBV29-1 and TRBJ1-1; D not resolved. The length of the CDR3 is 13 residues. Germline V gene sequence: CDR1 SQVTM, CDR2 ANQGSEA. Trimming stripped 4 bases from V and 1 base from J, with 10 bases between. CDR3 sequence reads: CSVVVIWNTEAFF. DNA of the CDR3: TGCAGCGTTGTTGTCATCTGGAACACTGAAGCTTTCTTT. The variable domain in full, completed from reference TRBV29-1 and TRBJ1-1, reads SAVISQKPSRDICQRGTSLTIQCQVDSQVTMMFWYRQQPGQSLTLIATANQGSEATYESGFVIDKFPISRPNLTFSTLTVSNMSPEDSSIYLCSVVVIWNTEAFFGQGTRLTVV.

As regards this clonotype: This may arise from a read error, as a much more abundant clone is one base away. This chain links TRBV6-2 or TRBV6-3 with TRBJ2-7, with D possibly being TRBD2 (6 bases). The CDR3 is made up of 18 amino acids. CDR1 and CDR2 from the germline V gene are MNHEY and SVGEGT. The CDR3 loop reads CASSYSSRGSGSSYGQYF. As DNA, the CDR3 is TGTGCCAGCAGTTACTCTTCACGGGGTAGCGGAAGCTCCTACGGGCAGTACTTC.

In the case of this clonotype: The germline gene is not matched at one end of the junction; a read error may be the cause. The gene calls are TRBV5-5 and TRBJ2-7; possibly TRBD1 for D (5 bases). The CDR3 consists of 16 residues. Per the germline V gene, CDR1 is SGHKS and CDR2 is YYEKEE (reference sequence). CDR3 DNA: TGTACCAGCAGCTTAACCTCAGGGTGGACCTTCTACGAGCAGTACTTC. Translated, it gives CTSSLTSGWTFYEQYF.

Comment on this clonotype: The junction does not match germline at one end; this may be a read error. The chain uses TRBV4-3 and TRBJ2-5, with 9 bases matching TRBD2. From germline, CDR1 is LGHNA and CDR2 YSLEER. This CDR3 has 18 amino acids. The CDR3 DNA is TGCGCCAGCAGCGAAGATCTACGCGGGAGGGCCTTGGGAGAGACCAAGTACTTC. Its protein is CASSEDLRGRALGETKYF.

In its sample, this clonotype was seen many times. The chain recombines TRBV6-2 or TRBV6-3 with TRBJ2-7, with D hard to call. CDR3 length equals 13 residues. Per the germline V gene, CDR1 is MNHEY and CDR2 is SVGEGT. Trimming took 6 bases from V and 1 from J, leaving 10 bases between them. CDR3 loop: CASSRGDSYEQYF. Written as DNA, the CDR3 is TGTGCCAGCAGCCGTGGGGATTCCTACGAGCAGTACTTC.

As for this clonotype: A junction boundary mismatches the germline segment, possibly from a read error. The gene calls are TRBV11-3 and TRBJ2-2, with D unclear. Germline V CDR1 and CDR2: SGHNT, YENEEA. This CDR3 is 14 amino acids long. The CDR3 sequence: CASSSSRVFRELFF. In nucleotides, the CDR3 is TGTGCCAGTAGCTCAAGCCGCGTATTCCGGGAGCTGTTTTTT.

This clonotype was found a few times. This clone may be a read error of a much larger clone one base away. Likely a read error: the CDR3 ends without its conserved phenylalanine or tryptophan. The chain couples TRBV11-2 to TRBJ2-1; 16 nucleotides match TRBD2. The CDR3 spans 17 residues. Per the germline V gene, CDR1 is SGHAT and CDR2 is FQNNGV. After removal of 5 bases from V and 8 bases from J, the junction contained 9 bases not matched to a gene. DNA of the CDR3: TGTGCCAGCAGCCGGGGACTAGCGGGAGGGATGATCTATGAGCAGTTCCTC. It yields the protein CASSRGLAGGMIYEQFL.

In regard to this clonotype: A much larger clonotype is one base distant, so this may be a read error. The V gene is TRBV6-5, the J gene TRBJ2-7; D is undetermined. Germline lookup yields CDR1 MNHEY and CDR2 SVGAGI. The CDR3 consists of 15 residues. The CDR3 DNA follows: TGTGCCATCAGTCGGTCCGGGCTTGGGTCCTACGAGCAGTACTTC. Encoded protein: CAISRSGLGSYEQYF.

Details on this clonotype: An end of the junction differs from the germline gene, which may be a read error. V and J are TRBV6-1 and TRBJ2-1, with a weak D call TRBD1 (8 bases). The CDR3 has 17 residues. Germline CDR1 reads MNHNS; CDR2 reads SASEGT. As DNA, the CDR3 is TGTGCCAACAGGGGGAGGGACAGTCGAGCCTGGGACAATGAGCAGATCTTC. Amino acid sequence: CANRGRDSRAWDNEQIF.

Of note for this clonotype: At one end, the junction sequence differs from germline, possibly due to a read error. This chain joins TRBV29-1 and TRBJ1-1; D is uncertain. Looked up from germline, CDR1 is SQVTM and CDR2 is ANQGSEA. The CDR3 loop spans 14 amino acids. The CDR3 protein is CSVVWIMKNTEAFF. Written as DNA, the CDR3 is TGTAGCGTTGTTTGGATTATGAAGAACACTGAAGCTTTCTTT.

The chain uses TRBV30 and TRBJ2-4; TRBD2 is a possible D gene (5 bases). V lost 5 bases to trimming and J lost 0 bases, with 14 bases between them. The CDR3 extends over 15 amino acids. Looked up from germline, CDR1 is GTSNPN and CDR2 is SVGIG (reference sequence). The CDR3 coding sequence is TGTGCCTGGGGCCTGGGAGTACTAGCCAAAAACATTCAGTACTTC. Protein: CAWGLGVLAKNIQYF. The whole variable domain, remainder taken from reference TRBV30 and TRBJ2-4, is SQTIHQWPATLVQPVGSPLSLECTVEGTSNPNLYWYRQAAGRGLQLLFYSVGIGQISSEVPQNLSASRPQDRQFILSSKKLLLSDSGFYLCAWGLGVLAKNIQYFGAGTRLSVL.

V usage is TRBV5-4 and J usage is TRBJ2-1; 10 bases are a match to TRBD2. V lost 6 bases and J lost 4; bases outside the gene matches: 7. The CDR3 is 15 amino acids. Germline V gene lookup returns CDR1 SGHNT and CDR2 YYREEE (reference sequence). The CDR3 loop is CASNSGLAEYNEQFF. The DNA of the CDR3 is TGTGCCAGCAACTCCGGACTAGCGGAATACAATGAGCAGTTCTTC.

This chain uses TRBV5-6 with TRBJ1-6, with 7 bases aligning to TRBD1. There are 15 residues in the CDR3. J gave up 6 bases and V 3 bases, and 6 bases lay outside the gene matches. Per the germline V gene, CDR1 is SGHDT and CDR2 is YYEEEE. For the CDR3, the DNA is TGTGCCAGCAGCTCCGGGACAGCCAGTAATTCACCCCTCCACTTT. Its translation: CASSSGTASNSPLHF.

As regards this clonotype: Possible read error: a much larger clone is one base away. This chain connects TRBV4-2 to TRBJ2-4, with D possibly TRBD2 on 6 matching bases. Between the trimmed V and J ends, which lost 0 bases and 15 bases, there was a span of 15 bases. The germline V gene has CDR1 LGHNA and CDR2 YNFKEQ. CDR3 length: 13 amino acids. The CDR3 loop is CASSQDRLVVAYF. As DNA, the CDR3 is TGTGCCAGCAGCCAAGATAGACTAGTAGTCGCGTACTTC.

Details on this clonotype: A much larger clone sits a single nucleotide away, making a read error possible. The V call is TRBV6-1, the J call TRBJ2-2, with D unresolved. The CDR3 has 15 residues. The germline gives CDR1 MNHNS, CDR2 SASEGT. The DNA for the CDR3 is TGTGCCGGCAGTGAAATGAGACTCTGGACCGGGGAGCTGTTTTTT. As protein: CAGSEMRLWTGELFF.

This rearrangement joins TRBV29-1 to TRBJ1-5; D call uncertain. The CDR3 is 13 amino acids. In germline, CDR1 is SQVTM, CDR2 ANQGSEA. V lost 8 bases to trimming and J lost 5 bases, with 16 bases between them. CDR3 sequence: CSFGLGVDQPQHF. The CDR3 coding sequence is TGCAGCTTTGGTTTAGGTGTGGATCAGCCCCAGCATTTT.